A single sample is the source of the 26 T cell receptor beta chains below, sequenced in a study of T cell repertoires in cytomegalovirus infection (dated by TCRdb to 2018 to 2020). Sequencer: Illumina HiSeq 1500. Using fastp trimming at Q25 and MiXCR clonotype assembly, TCRdb reanalyzed the public sequencing data and kept in-frame beta chains. Every distinct CDR3 protein forms one entry, paired with its most common genes and DNA. This sample comprises approximately 180,000 distinct CDR3 sequences, 8% to 10% of them detected only once. The top ten hold approximately 4.6% of the sample. Sample: PBMCs. These receptors all come from a human donor in good health (CMV status not recorded). Some clones in this sample may be carry-over from other donors' samples.

In this sample, this clonotype turned up many times. The V and J genes are TRBV29-1 and TRBJ1-2; a possible D gene is TRBD1 (6 bases). The V end lost 3 bases, the J end lost 4 bases, and 9 bases lay between the germline ends. Germline V gene sequence: CDR1 SQVTM, CDR2 ANQGSEA. CDR3 length: 12 residues. CDR3 loop: CSVETGFYGYTF. The CDR3 nucleotides are TGCAGCGTTGAGACAGGATTCTATGGCTACACCTTC.

The DNA of the CDR3 is TGTGCCAGCAGTTTCGTCTCCCGGAAAGCTTTCTTT. Encoded protein: CASSFVSRKAFF. The chain combines TRBV28 with TRBJ1-1; no clear D gene. V was pared by 3 bases and J by 9 bases, with 11 bases between. The CDR3 consists of 12 residues. CDR1 and CDR2 from the germline V gene are MDHEN and SYDVKM.

For this clonotype: This likely comes from a read error, as the CDR3 has no conserved phenylalanine or tryptophan at its end. The chain links TRBV24-1 to TRBJ2-4; a weak D match, TRBD1 (6 bases). The CDR3 has 15 residues. Germline-derived CDR1 and CDR2 are KGHDR and SFDVKD. CDR3 sequence: CAASETGSAKNIQYC. The CDR3 DNA reads TGTGCCGCCAGTGAAACAGGGTCAGCCAAAAACATTCAGTACTGC.

This clonotype was seen at least ten times. V gene TRBV7-2 combines with J gene TRBJ1-5; 7 nucleotides align to TRBD1. The CDR3 is 16 amino acids. The germline V gene encodes CDR1 SGHTA and CDR2 FQGNSA. V trimming: 5 bases; J trimming: 2 bases; junction bases outside the gene matches: 9. CDR3 nucleotides: TGTGCCAGCAGCCGAGAGACAGGGAATGGCAATCAGCCCCAGCATTTT. Translating gives CASSRETGNGNQPQHF.

The chain employs TRBV20-1 and TRBJ2-5, with D tentatively TRBD1 (6 bases). The CDR3 contains 13 residues. The V end lost 2 bases, the J end lost 1 base, and 8 bases lay between the germline ends. From germline, CDR1 is DFQATT and CDR2 SNEGSKA (reference sequence). The CDR3 nucleotides read TGCAGTGCTAGACGCAGGGGCCAAGAGACCCAGTACTTC. This encodes CSARRRGQETQYF.

This clonotype was detected once. The chain is built from TRBV2 and TRBJ1-2, with TRBD1 identical over 11 bases. CDR3 length equals 15 residues. CDR1 and CDR2 from the germline V gene are SNHLY and FYNNEI. The junction had 7 bases not matched to a gene; V was cut back by 4 bases and J by 6 bases. The CDR3 DNA reads TGTGCCAGCAGTGCGGTCCCGGGACAGGGGGATGGCTACACCTTC. Encoded protein: CASSAVPGQGDGYTF. Complete variable domain (other parts from reference TRBV2 and TRBJ1-2): EPEVTQTPSHQVTQMGQEVILRCVPISNHLYFYWYRQILGQKVEFLVSFYNNEISEKSEIFDDQFSVERPDGSNFTLKIRSTKLEDSAMYFCASSAVPGQGDGYTFGSGTRLTVV.

J is TRBJ2-7 and V is TRBV29-1; no reliable D call. The CDR3 has 14 residues. With 0 bases removed from V and 2 bases from J, the gap between germline ends came to 11 bases. The germline gives CDR1 SQVTM, CDR2 ANQGSEA. CDR3 coding DNA: TGCAGCGTTGAAGATGGTAGAATTCCCTACGAGCAGTACTTC. This encodes CSVEDGRIPYEQYF.

This clonotype showed up many times. The chain employs TRBV23-1 and TRBJ2-7; TRBD1 matches 9 bases. TRBV23-1 carries the ORF label, with uncertain function. The trim removed 4 bases at V and 0 bases at J, leaving 1 base unmatched. The CDR3 loop spans 14 amino acids. The CDR3 here is CASSRDRDSYEQYF. The CDR3 region has the DNA TGCGCCAGCAGTCGGGACAGGGACTCCTACGAGCAGTACTTC.

This clonotype has ten or more counts. An end of the junction differs from the germline gene, which may be a read error. This rearrangement joins TRBV20-1 to TRBJ2-1, with D maybe TRBD2 (6 bases). CDR1 is DFQATT, CDR2 SNEGSKA, per germline (reference sequence). The CDR3 sequence is 15 residues long. This CDR3 reads CSARDIGSGYSEQFF. The DNA for the CDR3 is TGCAGTGCTAGAGATATCGGGAGCGGGTACAGTGAGCAGTTCTTC.

This chain uses TRBV20-1 with TRBJ2-7; tentatively, D is TRBD1 (6 bases). Trimming stripped 1 base from V and 6 bases from J, with 25 bases between. The CDR3 has 17 residues. CDR1 DFQATT and CDR2 SNEGSKA come from the germline V gene (reference sequence). The CDR3 loop reads CSARGYRDTHVLSEQYF. The CDR3 DNA reads TGCAGTGCTAGAGGCTACCGGGACACCCACGTTTTGTCCGAGCAGTACTTC.

This clonotype was seen ten or more times. The V gene is TRBV11-2, the J gene TRBJ2-5; D ambiguous. The CDR3 length is 14 residues. V shed 3 bases and J shed 1 base, with 9 bases lying between them. Germline V gives CDR1 SGHAT, CDR2 FQNNGV. CDR3 coding DNA: TGTGCCAGCAGCTTTGGCGGAACCCAAGAGACCCAGTACTTC. Translation: CASSFGGTQETQYF.

This clonotype was recorded at least ten times. The gene calls are TRBV7-9 and TRBJ2-7, with D hard to call. Germline lookup yields CDR1 SEHNR and CDR2 FQNEAQ (reference sequence). The CDR3 contains 15 residues. Trimming cost V 1 base and J 2 bases, with 12 bases left between them. CDR3 DNA sequence: TGTGCCAGCAGCTTAGAGTACGAGGAGACCTACGAGCAGTACTTC. The encoded protein is CASSLEYEETYEQYF.

The chain carries TRBV20-1 and TRBJ2-7; 10 bases match TRBD1. The CDR3 spans 14 residues. The germline CDR1 and CDR2 sequences are DFQATT and SNEGSKA (reference sequence). V lost 4 bases and J lost 6; bases outside the gene matches: 9. CDR3 residues: CSATTGQGGSEQYF. The CDR3 DNA sequence: TGCAGTGCTACTACCGGACAGGGGGGATCCGAGCAGTACTTC.

This clonotype has a handful of counts. The genes are TRBV18 and TRBJ1-2, with D tentatively TRBD1 (6 bases). The CDR3 runs to 14 residues. Germline lookup yields CDR1 KGHSH and CDR2 LQKENI. V was cut by 3 bases and J by 2 bases, with 10 bases left in between. For the CDR3, the DNA is TGTGCCAGCTCACCTCGGACAGAAAACTATGGCTACACCTTC. Amino acids: CASSPRTENYGYTF.

This clonotype appeared many times. The chain carries TRBV28 and TRBJ1-2; 7 bases are a match to TRBD1. The germline gives CDR1 MDHEN, CDR2 SYDVKM. The CDR3 has 14 amino acids. The V gene end was trimmed by 6 bases and the J gene end by 4 bases; junction bases not matched to a gene: 8. CDR3 sequence reads: CASSIPGQLYGYTF. The CDR3 nucleotides are TGTGCCAGCAGCATCCCGGGACAGCTCTATGGCTACACCTTC.

As concerns this clonotype: Possible read error: a much larger clone is one base away. This chain connects TRBV28 to TRBJ2-1, with TRBD2 identical over 8 bases. V lost 6 bases and J lost 3; bases outside the gene matches: 10. This CDR3 comprises 16 residues. The germline V gene has CDR1 MDHEN and CDR2 SYDVKM. CDR3 residues: CASRSGLVDFYNEQFF. The CDR3 DNA reads as TGTGCCAGCAGATCGGGACTAGTGGATTTCTACAATGAGCAGTTCTTC.

V usage is TRBV14 and J usage is TRBJ2-7, with TRBD1 matching over 9 bases. J gave up 6 bases and V 5 bases, and 20 bases lay outside the gene matches. Germline V gene data show CDR1 as SGHDN and CDR2 as FVKESK. The CDR3 loop spans 18 amino acids. In nucleotides, the CDR3 is TGTGCCAGCAGCAAGGAGGACAGGGGCAACTCGGGCCTGCGCGAGCAGTACTTC. Translating gives CASSKEDRGNSGLREQYF.

This clonotype was picked up a small number of times. The chain uses TRBV6-6 and TRBJ1-5, with 8 bases aligning to TRBD1. The CDR3 has 18 amino acids. Germline trimming cut 4 bases from V and 5 bases from J; bases unmatched to any gene: 16. Germline CDR1 reads MNHNY; CDR2 reads SVGAGI (reference sequence). CDR3 nucleotide sequence: TGTGCCAGCAGTTTTCGACAGGGGAAGTCAGTGTACGATCAGCCCCAGCATTTT. Amino acid sequence: CASSFRQGKSVYDQPQHF.

This clonotype has ten or more counts. This chain uses TRBV7-8 with TRBJ1-1, with no clear D. This CDR3 has 13 residues. V shed 1 base and J shed 4 bases, with 7 bases lying between them. Per the germline V gene, CDR1 is SGHVS and CDR2 is FQNEAQ. DNA for the CDR3: TGTGCCAGCAGCTTAGTCACAACCACTGAAGCTTTCTTT. Translation: CASSLVTTTEAFF.

This clonotype was seen at least ten times. The V gene is TRBV6-2 or TRBV6-3, the J gene TRBJ2-1; D is tentatively TRBD1 or TRBD2 (5 bases each). This CDR3 has 14 residues. The ends were cut back, 5 bases at V and 1 base at J, with 9 bases in the middle. Germline CDR1 is MNHEY and CDR2 is SVGEGT. CDR3 amino acids: CASSGTASYNEQFF. CDR3 coding DNA: TGTGCCAGCAGTGGGACGGCATCCTACAATGAGCAGTTCTTC.

This clonotype was observed at least ten times. The chain has TRBV11-2 and TRBJ1-5; D is unclear. CDR1 is SGHAT and CDR2 is FQNNGV in the germline V gene. The CDR3 has 15 residues. The ends were cut back, 1 base at V and 6 bases at J, with 13 bases in the middle. CDR3 nucleotide sequence: TGTGCCAGCAGCTTAGGTGGCTCCCGGGCTCAGCCCCAGCATTTT. Amino acids: CASSLGGSRAQPQHF.

This clonotype appeared many times. The CDR3 loop is CASSPRVWETQYF. Here the CDR3 DNA reads TGTGCCAGCAGCCCCCGGGTGTGGGAGACCCAGTACTTC. The genes are TRBV7-2 and TRBJ2-5; D not certain. The CDR3 loop spans 13 amino acids. Trimming left V 5 bases short and J 5 bases short, with 12 bases between. Germline-derived CDR1 and CDR2 are SGHTA and FQGNSA.

A note on this clonotype: A much larger clone differs by one base, so this may be a read error. This chain links TRBV5-6 with TRBJ1-5; maybe TRBD1 (6 bases). Deletions cut 3 bases from V and 8 bases from J, with 15 bases between. This CDR3 spans 14 amino acids. Germline values: CDR1 SGHDT, CDR2 YYEEEE. The CDR3 reads CASSSWQGKEPQHF. The CDR3 region has the DNA TGTGCCAGCAGCTCTTGGCAGGGGAAAGAGCCCCAGCATTTT.

This clonotype was observed a few times. The chain employs TRBV30 and TRBJ2-7; no clear D. The CDR3 extends over 13 amino acids. The V and J ends lost 3 bases and 5 bases respectively, with 14 bases between them. Per the germline V gene, CDR1 is GTSNPN and CDR2 is SVGIG (reference sequence). CDR3 bases: TGTGCCTGGAGAGTACTGCCATTCGACGAGCAGTACTTC. Its translation: CAWRVLPFDEQYF.

The table lists this clonotype with a few counts. V usage is TRBV18 and J usage is TRBJ2-7; D possibly corresponds to TRBD1 (5 bases). CDR3 size: 17 residues. From germline, CDR1 is KGHSH and CDR2 LQKENI. V shed 2 bases and J shed 0 bases, with 17 bases lying between them. The CDR3, as DNA: TGTGCCAGCTCACCATTCATCGTAGGGGTAACCTCCTACGAGCAGTACTTC. This encodes CASSPFIVGVTSYEQYF. Complete variable domain (other parts from reference TRBV18 and TRBJ2-7): NAGVMQNPRHLVRRRGQEARLRCSPMKGHSHVYWYRQLPEEGLKFMVYLQKENIIDESGMPKERFSAEFPKEGPSILRIQQVVRGDSAAYFCASSPFIVGVTSYEQYFGPGTRLTVT.

This clonotype was picked up many times. J is TRBJ2-1 and V is TRBV6-2 or TRBV6-3; D is perhaps TRBD2 (7 bases). This CDR3 is built from 15 residues. Germline V gene data show CDR1 as MNHEY and CDR2 as SVGEGT. Trimming cost V 3 bases and J 6 bases, with 15 bases left between them. As DNA, the CDR3 is TGTGCCAGCAGTTATGAGGGGGGGGGGAGCAATGAGCAGTTCTTC. This codes for CASSYEGGGSNEQFF.